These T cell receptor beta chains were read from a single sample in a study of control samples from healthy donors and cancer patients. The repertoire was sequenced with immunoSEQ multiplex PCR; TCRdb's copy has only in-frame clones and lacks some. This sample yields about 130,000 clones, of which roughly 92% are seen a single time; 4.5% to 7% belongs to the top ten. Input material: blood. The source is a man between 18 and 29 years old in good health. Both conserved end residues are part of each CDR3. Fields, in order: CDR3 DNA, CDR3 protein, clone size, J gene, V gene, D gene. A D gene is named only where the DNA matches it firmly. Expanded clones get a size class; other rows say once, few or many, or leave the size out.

CDR3nt: TGTGCCAGCAGTTTCACAGGGGACACTGAAGCTTTCTTT; CDR3aa: CASSFTGDTEAFF; abundance: NA; j_gene: TRBJ1-1; v_gene: TRBV12-3/TRBV12-4; d_gene: TRBD1
CDR3nt: TGTGCCAGCAGCTCCCTGGGGGGCTCCTACAATGAGCAGTTCTTC; CDR3aa: CASSSLGGSYNEQFF; abundance: NA; j_gene: TRBJ2-1; v_gene: TRBV5-5; d_gene: NA
CDR3nt: TGTGCCAGCTCCCCAGGGCTACAGGAGACCCAGTACTTC; CDR3aa: CASSPGLQETQYF; abundance: NA; j_gene: TRBJ2-5; v_gene: TRBV12-3/TRBV12-4; d_gene: NA
CDR3nt: TGTGCTAGTGGTAACCGGGCCGAGCGCGAGCAGTACTTC; CDR3aa: CASGNRAEREQYF; abundance: NA; j_gene: TRBJ2-7; v_gene: TRBV12-5; d_gene: NA
CDR3nt: TGTGCCAGCAGTAGGACGTACTTAGGATTTGGCAATCAGCCCCAGCATTTT; CDR3aa: CASSRTYLGFGNQPQHF; abundance: NA; j_gene: TRBJ1-5; v_gene: TRBV2; d_gene: NA
CDR3nt: TGTGCCAGCAGCTTATCTGCAGCCTACACGAATGAGCAGTTCTTC; CDR3aa: CASSLSAAYTNEQFF; abundance: NA; j_gene: TRBJ2-1; v_gene: TRBV11-3; d_gene: NA
CDR3nt: TGTGCCAGCAGCTCCCGGGGGAGGGCGAACACTGAAGCTTTCTTT; CDR3aa: CASSSRGRANTEAFF; abundance: NA; j_gene: TRBJ1-1; v_gene: TRBV5-6; d_gene: NA
CDR3nt: TGTGCCAGCAGCTTAGGGGGCAGCAATCAGCCCCAGCATTTT; CDR3aa: CASSLGGSNQPQHF; abundance: NA; j_gene: TRBJ1-5; v_gene: TRBV5-6; d_gene: TRBD1
CDR3nt: TGTGCCAGTACCGGGGGTAGCGGGGGGGCCAGATACACCGGGGAGCTGTTTTTT; CDR3aa: CASTGGSGGARYTGELFF; abundance: once; j_gene: TRBJ2-2; v_gene: TRBV27; d_gene: TRBD2
CDR3nt: TGTGCCAGCAGCCCCATACAGGGGATCTACGATGAGCAGTTCTTC; CDR3aa: CASSPIQGIYDEQFF; abundance: NA; j_gene: TRBJ2-1; v_gene: TRBV6-5; d_gene: TRBD1
CDR3nt: TGCAGCGTTGGACACCTCGACACAGATACGCAGTATTTT; CDR3aa: CSVGHLDTDTQYF; abundance: NA; j_gene: TRBJ2-3; v_gene: TRBV29-1; d_gene: NA
CDR3nt: TGTGCCAGCTCACCACGGCAGGGTGTGACCACTGAAGCTTTCTTT; CDR3aa: CASSPRQGVTTEAFF; abundance: once; j_gene: TRBJ1-1; v_gene: TRBV18; d_gene: NA